The 5 T cell receptor beta chains below were found in one sample sequenced in a study of blood T cell repertoires in COVID-19. Some clones are missing from TCRdb's copy, which holds only in-frame ones; the method was immunoSEQ multiplex PCR. The data show about 18,000 clones, about 91% seen once. Specimen: PBMCs or T cells enriched from blood (not recorded which). The receptors shown here come from a woman in her 30s who had recovered from COVID-19.

The chain links TRBV24-1 to TRBJ2-1; D is ambiguous. The CDR3 spans 15 residues. V was trimmed by 0 bases and J by 0 bases, leaving 5 bases between them. Germline loops: CDR1 KGHDR, CDR2 SFDVKD. The CDR3, as DNA: TGTGCCACCAGTGATTTGGATAGCTCCTACAATGAGCAGTTCTTC. Residues: CATSDLDSSYNEQFF.

The rearrangement uses TRBV9 and TRBJ2-1; 10 bases line up with TRBD2. Germline lookup yields CDR1 SGDLS and CDR2 YYNGEE. The CDR3 is made up of 17 amino acids. J gave up 7 bases and V 0 bases, and 10 bases lay outside the gene matches. The CDR3 protein is CASSVEAGGQSTNEQFF. For the CDR3, the DNA is TGTGCCAGCAGCGTAGAAGCGGGGGGGCAGTCGACTAATGAGCAGTTCTTC.

V usage is TRBV28 and J usage is TRBJ1-2; 7 bases align to TRBD1. Germline CDR1 and CDR2: MDHEN and SYDVKM. Trimming took 6 bases from V and 0 from J; bases not matched to a gene: 4. The CDR3 loop spans 14 amino acids. The CDR3 protein is CASSPGTANYGYTF. The CDR3 DNA is TGTGCCAGCAGCCCGGGGACAGCTAACTATGGCTACACCTTC.

CDR3 loop: CASSGAAAGAGETQYF. The CDR3 DNA is TGTGCCAGCAGCGGAGCGGCAGCGGGGGCAGGAGAGACCCAGTACTTC. V and J are TRBV5-4 and TRBJ2-5; 8 bases are shared with TRBD2. Germline CDR1 and CDR2: SGHNT and YYREEE (reference sequence). This CDR3 comprises 16 residues. The V segment lost 4 bases and the J segment 4 bases; nucleotides outside the gene matches: 12.

The chain uses TRBV5-6 and TRBJ1-1; a possible D gene is TRBD1 (5 bases). From germline, CDR1 is SGHDT and CDR2 YYEEEE. This CDR3 is built from 15 residues. Deletions cut 2 bases from V and 1 base from J, with 12 bases between. CDR3 DNA: TGTGCCAGCAGCTTAGGGGCGCAGGGGAACACTGAAGCTTTCTTT. Residues: CASSLGAQGNTEAFF.